This TCR beta chain was sequenced in a study of circulating and synovial CD4+ cells in juvenile arthritis. The study, taken as a whole, reports: The pathogenic-like versus bulk T cell difference escaped Vbeta family analysis.

Assay used: immunoSEQ multiplex PCR; TCRdb lists only in-frame clones, some missing. This sample has some 15,000 clones; around nine tenths occur once, and the top ten carry 0.73%. Germline values: CDR1 SEHNR, CDR2 FQNEAQ (reference sequence). The ends lost 0 bases at V and 7 bases at J; junction bases unmatched: 9. The CDR3 spans 15 residues. Points on this clone: Its matching antigen is unknown.

The chain combines TRBV7-9 with TRBJ2-7, with 7 positions matching TRBD1. Material: CD4+ T cells from blood. The receptor's source is a human donor with juvenile idiopathic arthritis. The CDR3 DNA reads as TGTGCCAGCAGCTTAGCAGGACAGGCGACACGGGAGCAGTACTTC. Amino acids: CASSLAGQATREQYF. Filled out from reference TRBV7-9 and TRBJ2-7, the complete variable domain reads DTGVSQNPRHKITKRGQNVTFRCDPISEHNRLYWYRQTLGQGPEFLTYFQNEAQLEKSRLLSDRFSAERPKGSFSTLEIQRTEQGDSAMYLCASSLAGQATREQYFGPGTRLTVT.